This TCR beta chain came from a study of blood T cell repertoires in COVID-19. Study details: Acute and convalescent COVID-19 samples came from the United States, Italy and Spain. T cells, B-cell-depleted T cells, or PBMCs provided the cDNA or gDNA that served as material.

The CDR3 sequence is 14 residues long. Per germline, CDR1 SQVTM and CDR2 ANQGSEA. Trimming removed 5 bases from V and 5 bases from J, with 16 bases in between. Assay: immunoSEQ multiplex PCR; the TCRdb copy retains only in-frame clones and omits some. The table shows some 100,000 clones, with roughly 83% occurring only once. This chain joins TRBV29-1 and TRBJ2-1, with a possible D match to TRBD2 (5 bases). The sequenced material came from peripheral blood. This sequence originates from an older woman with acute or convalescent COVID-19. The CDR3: CSVKRETLNNEQFF. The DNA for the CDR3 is TGCAGCGTTAAGAGGGAGACATTAAACAATGAGCAGTTCTTC.